These 19 T cell receptor beta chains were sequenced from one sample in a study of T cell responses to AZD1222 COVID-19 vaccine. Clones were sequenced by immunoSEQ multiplex PCR, and TCRdb holds only the in-frame ones, with some missing. In the table there are under 200,000 clones, roughly 90% of which are singletons. The sample consisted of peripheral blood, taken 28 days after the second AZD1222 dose. The source of these receptors is an adult who received the AZD1222 COVID-19 vaccine.

The genes are TRBV4-3 and TRBJ2-7; no definite D call. Trimming pared 1 base from V and 0 bases from J, leaving 10 bases between. Germline CDR1 is LGHNA and CDR2 is YSLEER. The CDR3 contains 15 residues. This chain's CDR3 is CASSQGTAPSYEQYF. The CDR3 DNA is TGCGCCAGCAGCCAAGGGACGGCCCCCTCCTACGAGCAGTACTTC.

This chain links TRBV10-2 with TRBJ2-7, with 9 nucleotides matching TRBD1. V shed 10 bases and J 7 bases; nucleotides not matched to a gene: 17. Germline V gives CDR1 WSHSY, CDR2 SAAADI. This CDR3 has 15 amino acids. As DNA, the CDR3 is TGCGCCACAGGACCTAACCGGGACAGGGTAAGGGAGCAGTACTTC. It codes for CATGPNRDRVREQYF.

The chain carries TRBV6-5 and TRBJ1-3, with D tentatively TRBD1 (5 bases). The germline gives CDR1 MNHEY, CDR2 SVGAGI. With 8 bases removed from V and 0 bases from J, the gap between germline ends came to 14 bases. The CDR3 extends over 15 amino acids. The CDR3 coding sequence is TGTGCCAGCTCGCTCGGGGCGTACTCTGGAAACACCATATATTTT. The encoded protein is CASSLGAYSGNTIYF.

The chain has TRBV9 and TRBJ1-2; possible D gene TRBD1, 5 bases. The germline gives CDR1 SGDLS, CDR2 YYNGEE. This CDR3 spans 14 amino acids. Deletions cut 0 bases from V and 8 bases from J, with 14 bases between. CDR3 nucleotides: TGTGCCAGCAGCGTAGTATCCGGGGCCTACGGCTACACCTTC. It translates to CASSVVSGAYGYTF.

This clone was recorded once. This rearrangement joins TRBV5-1 to TRBJ2-6, with TRBD1 matching 7 bases. The CDR3 consists of 18 residues. V lost 0 bases and J lost 5; bases outside the gene matches: 11. Germline assignment: CDR1 SGHRS and CDR2 YFSETQ. This CDR3 is CASSLEGGPSHWANVLTF. For the CDR3, the DNA is TGCGCCAGCAGCTTGGAAGGGGGCCCCTCTCATTGGGCCAACGTCCTGACTTTC.

The genes are TRBV7-6 and TRBJ1-6; the D is unclear. This CDR3 has 14 residues. The germline V and J ends were trimmed by 3 bases and 0 bases, with 3 bases remaining between them. CDR1 and CDR2 from the germline V gene are SGHVS and FNYEAQ. The CDR3 here is CASSFGSYNSPLHF. CDR3 DNA sequence: TGTGCCAGCAGCTTTGGCTCCTATAATTCACCCCTCCACTTT. The full variable domain, completed using reference TRBV7-6 and TRBJ1-6, is GAGVSQSPRYKVTKRGQDVALRCDPISGHVSLYWYRQALGQGPEFLTYFNYEAQQDKSGLPNDRFSAERPEGSISTLTIQRTEQRDSAMYRCASSFGSYNSPLHFGNGTRLTVT.

This clone was counted once. The chain recombines TRBV29-1 with TRBJ2-7; TRBD1 aligns across 8 bases. Germline CDR1 is SQVTM and CDR2 is ANQGSEA. This CDR3 spans 12 amino acids. The junction had 3 bases not matched to a gene; V was cut back by 3 bases and J by 5 bases. The CDR3 loop reads CSVDGQGNEQYF. CDR3 coding DNA: TGCAGCGTTGATGGACAGGGAAACGAGCAGTACTTC.

This sequence joins TRBV19 and TRBJ1-5; 11 bases are a match to TRBD1. Germline V gene lookup returns CDR1 LNHDA and CDR2 SQIVND (reference sequence). This CDR3 is built from 17 residues. After removal of 0 bases from V and 2 bases from J, the junction contained 3 bases not matched to a gene. Here the CDR3 reads CASSIDPGQGGNQPQHF. The CDR3 bases are TGTGCCAGTAGTATAGATCCGGGACAGGGGGGCAATCAGCCCCAGCATTTT. The full variable domain, with the rest looked up from reference TRBV19 and TRBJ1-5, is DGGITQSPKYLFRKEGQNVTLSCEQNLNHDAMYWYRQDPGQGLRLIYYSQIVNDFQKGDIAEGYSVSREKKESFPLTVTSAQKNPTAFYLCASSIDPGQGGNQPQHFGDGTRLSIL.

This clone was seen once. The chain is built from TRBV30 and TRBJ2-5; D may match TRBD1 or TRBD2 (5 bases each). The germline V and J ends were trimmed by 8 bases and 5 bases, with 15 bases remaining between them. Germline CDR1 reads GTSNPN; CDR2 reads SVGIG (reference sequence). The CDR3 is 12 amino acids. In nucleotides, the CDR3 is TGTGCCGCCTCCCCATGGGGGGAGACCCAGTACTTC. Translating gives CAASPWGETQYF.

The chain has TRBV2 and TRBJ1-1; TRBD1 matches at 7 bases. The CDR3 is 13 amino acids. The ends lost 7 bases at V and 2 bases at J; junction bases unmatched: 4. Germline V gene lookup returns CDR1 SNHLY and CDR2 FYNNEI. The CDR3 bases are TGTGCCAGCATACGGGACAGCAACACTGAAGCTTTCTTT. As protein: CASIRDSNTEAFF. Full variable domain (remainder filled in from reference TRBV2 and TRBJ1-1): EPEVTQTPSHQVTQMGQEVILRCVPISNHLYFYWYRQILGQKVEFLVSFYNNEISEKSEIFDDQFSVERPDGSNFTLKIRSTKLEDSAMYFCASIRDSNTEAFFGQGTRLTVV.

In its sample, this clone was seen once. The rearrangement uses TRBV7-3 and TRBJ2-7; D might be TRBD2 (6 bases). Germline loops: CDR1 SGHTA, CDR2 FQGTGA. CDR3 length equals 15 residues. With 3 bases removed from V and 4 bases from J, the gap between germline ends came to 16 bases. The CDR3 loop is CASSLYGGDLYEQYF. CDR3 nucleotides: TGTGCCAGCAGCTTGTACGGCGGGGACCTATACGAGCAGTACTTC.

V usage is TRBV19 and J usage is TRBJ2-2, with D unresolved. V dropped 6 bases and J dropped 3 bases, with 8 bases sitting between them. Per the germline V gene, CDR1 is LNHDA and CDR2 is SQIVND (reference sequence). This CDR3 is built from 13 residues. This CDR3 is CASRVRYTGELFF. CDR3 DNA: TGTGCCAGTAGGGTCAGATACACCGGGGAGCTGTTTTTT. Supplemented by reference TRBV19 and TRBJ2-2, the full variable domain reads DGGITQSPKYLFRKEGQNVTLSCEQNLNHDAMYWYRQDPGQGLRLIYYSQIVNDFQKGDIAEGYSVSREKKESFPLTVTSAQKNPTAFYLCASRVRYTGELFFGEGSRLTVL.

The chain joins TRBV27 to TRBJ2-1; no clear D gene. The CDR3 contains 15 residues. V lost 2 bases and J 0 bases, leaving 8 bases between the germline ends. Germline-derived CDR1 and CDR2 are MNHEY and SMNVEV (reference sequence). This CDR3 is CASSLALSSYNEQFF. The CDR3 DNA is TGTGCCAGCAGTTTAGCTCTCAGCTCCTACAATGAGCAGTTCTTC.

The chain recombines TRBV6-5 with TRBJ1-1; TRBD1 is a possible D gene (6 bases). From germline, CDR1 is MNHEY and CDR2 SVGAGI. The length of the CDR3 is 14 residues. V lost 10 bases, J lost 4 bases, and 19 bases lay in between. CDR3 in DNA: TGTGCCACCTGGGGGGGCTCGGGTGGCACTGAAGCTTTCTTT. Protein: CATWGGSGGTEAFF.

V is TRBV6-6 and J is TRBJ1-1; 7 nucleotides line up with TRBD1. Germline trimming cut 5 bases from V and 0 bases from J; bases unmatched to any gene: 12. The germline CDR1 and CDR2 sequences are MNHNY and SVGAGI (reference sequence). The CDR3 extends over 17 amino acids. CDR3 bases: TGTGCCAGCAGTCTAAGGTTCATGGGACAGATGAACACTGAAGCTTTCTTT. Translating it yields CASSLRFMGQMNTEAFF.

This clone was observed a handful of times. V is TRBV7-8 and J is TRBJ2-1; possibly TRBD1 for D (8 bases). CDR3 length: 15 residues. The V and J ends lost 4 bases and 6 bases respectively, with 16 bases between them. In germline, CDR1 is SGHVS, CDR2 FQNEAQ. CDR3 nucleotide sequence: TGTGCCAGCAGCTCAGACAGGGGAGGGTCCAATGAGCAGTTCTTC. Its translation: CASSSDRGGSNEQFF.

The V and J genes are TRBV4-1 and TRBJ1-1; the match to TRBD1 covers 11 bases. With 2 bases clipped from V and 4 bases from J, the junction kept 6 bases outside the gene matches. Looked up from germline, CDR1 is MGHRA and CDR2 is YSYEKL. The CDR3 contains 16 residues. The CDR3 DNA follows: TGCGCCAGCAGCCAACCCCGGGACAGGGGGGGCACTGAAGCTTTCTTT. This encodes CASSQPRDRGGTEAFF.

This chain uses TRBV18 with TRBJ1-3; no reliable D call. The CDR3 loop spans 13 amino acids. Trimming shortened V by 6 bases and J by 0 bases, and 6 bases separated the two germline ends. Germline V gene data show CDR1 as KGHSH and CDR2 as LQKENI. As DNA, the CDR3 is TGTGCCAGCTCGAGGGACTCTGGAAACACCATATATTTT. Translating it yields CASSRDSGNTIYF.

This clone was seen more than once but under ten times. The chain combines TRBV6-4 with TRBJ1-1; no definite D call. V shed 0 bases and J shed 7 bases, with 12 bases lying between them. The CDR3 is 14 residues long. Germline assignment: CDR1 MRHNA and CDR2 SNTAGT. The CDR3 protein is CASSDSGRADEAFF. CDR3 in DNA: TGTGCCAGCAGTGACTCGGGAAGGGCCGATGAAGCTTTCTTT.